The sequence of this T cell receptor (beta chain) was determined in a study of T-cell reconstitution after alpha-beta-depleted transplantation in children. The CDR3 extends over 14 amino acids. The germline CDR1 and CDR2 sequences are KGHDR and SFDVKD. The V gene end was trimmed by 5 bases and the J gene end by 1 base; junction bases not matched to a gene: 3. Molecular barcoding with unique molecular identifiers was used for the TCRbeta library. TCRdb analysed the PCR reads with MiXCR anew, one entry per CDR3 protein. The sample shows around 400,000 distinct CDR3 sequences, roughly 22% of them seen only once.

The origin of this receptor is a human donor who donated a stem cell graft to a child with acute myeloid leukemia. The gene calls are TRBV24-1 and TRBJ2-5, with 7 bases aligning to TRBD2. The specimen was PBMCs from the stem cell graft donor, collected from the stem cell graft. For the CDR3, the DNA is TGTGCCACCAGTGCTAGCGGATTCCAAGAGACCCAGTACTTC. Translation: CATSASGFQETQYF.